Listed below are T cell receptor beta chains from one sample, sequenced in a study of OX40 agonist ivuxolimab in advanced cancers. Data came from immunoSEQ multiplex PCR; TCRdb stores just in-frame clones and leaves some out. The table shows over 30,000 clones, with about 82% occurring only once. The sequences come from CD4+ or CD8+ T cells sorted from blood, collected in a trial of the OX40 agonist ivuxolimab. The receptors stem from an adult with an advanced solid tumor such as melanoma, head and neck, liver or kidney cancer. CDR3s include the opening cysteine and the closing phenylalanine or tryptophan. Each record gives: D gene, clone size, CDR3 length, J gene, V gene, CDR3 protein, CDR3 DNA. The D gene is left open where the match is weak. Where a row states a size, it is once, few, many or the class of an expanded clone; other rows omit it.

d_call: .; clone_size: .; cdr3_length: 15; j_call: TRBJ2-7; v_call: TRBV13; cdr3_aa: CASSLLSGGTEEQYF; cdr3_nt: TGTGCCAGCAGCTTATTGTCAGGGGGGACTGAAGAGCAGTACTTC
d_call: TRBD2; clone_size: .; cdr3_length: 15; j_call: TRBJ2-3; v_call: TRBV10-3; cdr3_aa: CAIKMTSAPTDTQYF; cdr3_nt: TGTGCCATCAAGATGACTAGCGCCCCCACAGATACGCAGTATTTT
d_call: TRBD1; clone_size: .; cdr3_length: 16; j_call: TRBJ1-6; v_call: TRBV5-1; cdr3_aa: CASSLDPGQWDSPLHF; cdr3_nt: TGCGCCAGCAGCTTGGATCCGGGACAGTGGGATTCACCCCTCCACTTT
d_call: .; clone_size: .; cdr3_length: 13; j_call: TRBJ2-1; v_call: TRBV9; cdr3_aa: CASSLGVRGEQFF; cdr3_nt: TGTGCCAGCAGCCTCGGTGTAAGGGGGGAGCAGTTCTTC
d_call: .; clone_size: .; cdr3_length: 14; j_call: TRBJ2-7; v_call: TRBV4-3; cdr3_aa: CASSPQEGVYEQYF; cdr3_nt: TGCGCCAGCAGCCCTCAGGAGGGGGTCTACGAGCAGTACTTC
d_call: TRBD1; clone_size: .; cdr3_length: 15; j_call: TRBJ1-4; v_call: TRBV7-9; cdr3_aa: CASSAPWRGQEKLFF; cdr3_nt: TGTGCCAGCAGTGCGCCGTGGAGGGGGCAGGAAAAACTGTTTTTT
d_call: .; clone_size: once; cdr3_length: 15; j_call: TRBJ1-1; v_call: TRBV11-2; cdr3_aa: CASSLDLPLSTEAFF; cdr3_nt: TGTGCCAGCAGCTTAGACCTCCCCCTGAGCACTGAAGCTTTCTTT
d_call: .; clone_size: .; cdr3_length: 16; j_call: TRBJ2-1; v_call: TRBV11-2; cdr3_aa: CASSLDSGSSYNEQFF; cdr3_nt: TGTGCCAGCAGCTTAGATTCCGGAAGCTCCTACAATGAGCAGTTCTTC
d_call: TRBD1; clone_size: .; cdr3_length: 14; j_call: TRBJ2-1; v_call: TRBV7-6; cdr3_aa: CASLPDRTYNEQFF; cdr3_nt: TGTGCCAGCTTACCGGACAGGACCTACAATGAGCAGTTCTTC
d_call: TRBD2; clone_size: .; cdr3_length: 16; j_call: TRBJ2-7; v_call: TRBV6-5; cdr3_aa: CASSFGKRGNSYEQYF; cdr3_nt: TGTGCCAGCAGTTTCGGAAAGCGGGGGAACTCCTACGAGCAGTACTTC
d_call: .; clone_size: .; cdr3_length: 12; j_call: TRBJ2-2; v_call: TRBV6-1; cdr3_aa: CASRGYTGELFF; cdr3_nt: TGTGCCAGCAGGGGTTACACCGGGGAGCTGTTTTTT
d_call: .; clone_size: .; cdr3_length: 15; j_call: TRBJ2-7; v_call: TRBV6-5; cdr3_aa: CASSYSTDSVYEQYF; cdr3_nt: TGTGCCAGCAGTTACTCTACCGACAGCGTCTACGAGCAGTACTTC
d_call: .; clone_size: .; cdr3_length: 17; j_call: TRBJ1-2; v_call: TRBV25-1; cdr3_aa: CASSEYFSDGVNYGYTF; cdr3_nt: TGTGCCAGCAGTGAATACTTCTCCGACGGTGTTAACTATGGCTACACCTTC
d_call: .; clone_size: .; cdr3_length: 15; j_call: TRBJ1-1; v_call: TRBV7-9; cdr3_aa: CASSLALGGETEAFF; cdr3_nt: TGTGCCAGCAGCTTAGCCTTGGGGGGCGAAACTGAAGCTTTCTTT
d_call: TRBD2; clone_size: .; cdr3_length: 13; j_call: TRBJ2-1; v_call: TRBV10-1; cdr3_aa: CASSGTSFDEQFF; cdr3_nt: TGCGCCAGCAGCGGGACTAGTTTCGATGAGCAGTTCTTC
d_call: TRBD1; clone_size: .; cdr3_length: 12; j_call: TRBJ2-1; v_call: TRBV5-4; cdr3_aa: CASSRTGNEQFF; cdr3_nt: TGTGCCAGCAGCCGGACAGGGAATGAGCAGTTCTTC
d_call: .; clone_size: .; cdr3_length: 15; j_call: TRBJ1-1; v_call: TRBV7-9; cdr3_aa: CASSPLRDMNTEAFF; cdr3_nt: TGTGCCAGCAGCCCCCTTCGGGACATGAACACTGAAGCTTTCTTT
d_call: .; clone_size: .; cdr3_length: 15; j_call: TRBJ2-5; v_call: TRBV7-8; cdr3_aa: CASSLLQGPVETQYF; cdr3_nt: TGTGCCAGCAGCCTCCTACAGGGTCCCGTGGAGACCCAGTACTTC
d_call: .; clone_size: .; cdr3_length: 21; j_call: TRBJ2-1; v_call: TRBV21-1; cdr3_aa: CASSKAPGLAGLFSSYNEQFF; cdr3_nt: TGTGCCAGCAGCAAAGCTCCGGGACTAGCGGGTCTGTTCAGCTCCTACAATGAGCAGTTCTTC
d_call: .; clone_size: many; cdr3_length: 14; j_call: TRBJ2-7; v_call: TRBV27; cdr3_aa: CASSSDGRGYEQYF; cdr3_nt: TGTGCCAGCAGTTCGGACGGCCGGGGCTACGAGCAGTACTTC
d_call: .; clone_size: .; cdr3_length: 13; j_call: TRBJ2-2; v_call: TRBV5-1; cdr3_aa: CASSEFETGELFF; cdr3_nt: TGCGCCAGCTCTGAGTTTGAAACCGGGGAGCTGTTTTTT
d_call: .; clone_size: .; cdr3_length: 16; j_call: TRBJ1-5; v_call: TRBV28; cdr3_aa: CASSPTLELYNQPQHF; cdr3_nt: TGTGCCAGCAGCCCGACGTTGGAGCTTTACAATCAGCCCCAGCATTTT
d_call: .; clone_size: once; cdr3_length: 14; j_call: TRBJ2-7; v_call: TRBV27; cdr3_aa: CASSLGGSSYEQYF; cdr3_nt: TGTGCCAGCAGTTTAGGCGGGTCCTCCTACGAGCAGTACTTC
d_call: .; clone_size: .; cdr3_length: 15; j_call: TRBJ1-5; v_call: TRBV28; cdr3_aa: CASSLVQHSNQPQHF; cdr3_nt: TGTGCCAGCAGTTTAGTACAGCATAGCAATCAGCCCCAGCATTTT
d_call: TRBD2; clone_size: .; cdr3_length: 18; j_call: TRBJ2-7; v_call: TRBV7-3; cdr3_aa: CASSPGLAGELESYEQYF; cdr3_nt: TGTGCCAGCAGCCCGGGACTAGCGGGGGAACTCGAATCCTACGAGCAGTACTTC
d_call: .; clone_size: .; cdr3_length: 13; j_call: TRBJ2-7; v_call: TRBV27; cdr3_aa: CASSLSFSYEQYF; cdr3_nt: TGTGCCAGCAGTTTATCCTTCTCCTACGAGCAGTACTTC
d_call: .; clone_size: .; cdr3_length: 13; j_call: TRBJ1-2; v_call: TRBV28; cdr3_aa: CASSSDGIYGYTF; cdr3_nt: TGTGCCAGCAGTTCGGACGGAATTTATGGCTACACCTTC
d_call: .; clone_size: .; cdr3_length: 15; j_call: TRBJ1-2; v_call: TRBV5-1; cdr3_aa: CASSSGRGGGYGYTF; cdr3_nt: TGCGCCAGCAGCTCAGGACGCGGGGGCGGCTATGGCTACACCTTC
d_call: TRBD1; clone_size: .; cdr3_length: 15; j_call: TRBJ2-5; v_call: TRBV7-7; cdr3_aa: CASSLWDREGETQYF; cdr3_nt: TGTGCTAGCAGCTTATGGGACAGGGAAGGAGAGACCCAGTACTTC
d_call: TRBD2; clone_size: .; cdr3_length: 16; j_call: TRBJ2-1; v_call: TRBV6-4; cdr3_aa: CASSDSETSGYNEQFF; cdr3_nt: TGTGCCAGCAGTGACTCGGAGACTAGCGGGTACAATGAGCAGTTCTTC
d_call: .; clone_size: .; cdr3_length: 15; j_call: TRBJ2-6; v_call: TRBV19; cdr3_aa: CASSPLPAGANVLTF; cdr3_nt: TGTGCCAGTAGTCCTCTCCCCGCTGGGGCCAACGTCCTGACTTTC
d_call: .; clone_size: .; cdr3_length: 12; j_call: TRBJ2-1; v_call: TRBV7-9; cdr3_aa: CASSFASNEQFF; cdr3_nt: TGTGCCAGCAGCTTCGCCAGCAATGAGCAGTTCTTC
d_call: .; clone_size: once; cdr3_length: 13; j_call: TRBJ2-7; v_call: TRBV30; cdr3_aa: CAWSVLGPNEQYF; cdr3_nt: TGTGCCTGGAGTGTACTAGGACCTAACGAGCAGTACTTC
d_call: TRBD1; clone_size: .; cdr3_length: 14; j_call: TRBJ2-1; v_call: TRBV10-2; cdr3_aa: CATGGTGRHNEQFF; cdr3_nt: TGCGCCACCGGAGGGACAGGGAGGCACAATGAGCAGTTCTTC
d_call: .; clone_size: .; cdr3_length: 14; j_call: TRBJ2-1; v_call: TRBV5-4; cdr3_aa: CASSSMDSDNEQFF; cdr3_nt: TGTGCCAGCAGCTCAATGGACTCTGACAATGAGCAGTTCTTC
d_call: .; clone_size: .; cdr3_length: 16; j_call: TRBJ1-5; v_call: TRBV7-5; cdr3_aa: CARSDEGGGSNQPQHF; cdr3_nt: TGTGCCAGAAGCGACGAAGGGGGGGGGAGCAATCAGCCCCAGCATTTT
d_call: .; clone_size: .; cdr3_length: 11; j_call: TRBJ2-6; v_call: TRBV2; cdr3_aa: CARKGANVLTF; cdr3_nt: TGTGCCAGAAAAGGGGCCAACGTCCTGACTTTC
d_call: .; clone_size: .; cdr3_length: 16; j_call: TRBJ2-7; v_call: TRBV7-8; cdr3_aa: CASNRLGSPSSYEQYF; cdr3_nt: TGTGCCAGCAACCGCCTCGGCAGTCCTAGCTCCTACGAGCAGTACTTC
d_call: .; clone_size: once; cdr3_length: 16; j_call: TRBJ1-6; v_call: TRBV4-1; cdr3_aa: CASSQGERRPNSPLHF; cdr3_nt: TGCGCCAGCAGCCAAGGAGAACGTCGTCCCAATTCACCCCTCCACTTT